Sequencing of this T cell receptor beta chain was carried out in a study of cytomegalovirus exposure and HLA in healthy donors. Worth noting for this clone: Its antigen is as yet unknown.

Study results and limitations: Excluded were some V segments that proved indistinguishable, including TRBV6-2 and TRBV6-3. Previously analyzed data showed that most TCR beta V segments were productive at a frequency of about 87% or about 30%. When a later analysis was performed, an Asian-associated ancestry cluster reportedly had fewer N-insertions than the approximately 700-donor mean.

V dropped 3 bases and J dropped 3; count of bases not matched to a gene: 3. CDR3 length: 15 residues. Germline lookup yields CDR1 MNHEY and CDR2 SMNVEV (reference sequence). All donors participated as healthy donors of bone marrow. The PCR was carried out with 60 Vbeta primers and 13 Jbeta primers. Repertoires were generated with immunoSEQ multiplex PCR, while TCRdb's copy carries only in-frame clones and drops some. The data hold 210,000 or so clones, with approximately 84% observed a single time. The sequence derives from a girl aged 2 to 9 in good health and CMV-seronegative. The chain combines TRBV27 with TRBJ2-7; 12 bases are a match to TRBD2. The sample consisted of PBMCs. The CDR3 region is CASSLRTSGIYEQYF. The CDR3 DNA is TGTGCCAGCAGTTTGAGGACTAGCGGGATCTACGAGCAGTACTTC.